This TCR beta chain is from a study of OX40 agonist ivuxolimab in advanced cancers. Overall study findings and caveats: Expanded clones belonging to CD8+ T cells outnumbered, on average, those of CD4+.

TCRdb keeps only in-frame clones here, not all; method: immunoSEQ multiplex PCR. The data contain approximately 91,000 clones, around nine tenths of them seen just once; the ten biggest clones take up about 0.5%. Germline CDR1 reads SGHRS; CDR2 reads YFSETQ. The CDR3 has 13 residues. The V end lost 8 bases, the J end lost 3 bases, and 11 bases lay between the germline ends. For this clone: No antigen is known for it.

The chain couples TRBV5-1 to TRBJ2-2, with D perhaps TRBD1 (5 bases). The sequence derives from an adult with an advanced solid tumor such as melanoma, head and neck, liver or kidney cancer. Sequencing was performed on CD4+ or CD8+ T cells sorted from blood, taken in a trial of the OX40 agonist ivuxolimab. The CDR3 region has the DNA TGCGCCAGTCAGGGTTGGGACACCGGGGAGCTGTTTTTT. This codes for CASQGWDTGELFF.